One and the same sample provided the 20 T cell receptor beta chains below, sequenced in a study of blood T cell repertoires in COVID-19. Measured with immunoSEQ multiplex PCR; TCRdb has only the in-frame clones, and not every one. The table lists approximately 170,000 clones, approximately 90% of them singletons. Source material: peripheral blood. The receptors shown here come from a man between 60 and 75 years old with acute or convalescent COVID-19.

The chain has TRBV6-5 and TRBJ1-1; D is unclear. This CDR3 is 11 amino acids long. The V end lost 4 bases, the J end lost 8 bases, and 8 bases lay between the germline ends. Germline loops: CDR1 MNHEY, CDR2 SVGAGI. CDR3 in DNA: TGTGCCAGCAGTTTTGCCAGAGAAGCTTTCTTT. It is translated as CASSFAREAFF.

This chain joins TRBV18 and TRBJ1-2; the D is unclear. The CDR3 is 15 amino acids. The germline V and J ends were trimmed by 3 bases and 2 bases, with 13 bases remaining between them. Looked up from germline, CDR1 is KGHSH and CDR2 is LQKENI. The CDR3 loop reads CASSPTSFDNYGYTF. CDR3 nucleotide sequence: TGTGCCAGCTCACCGACATCTTTCGACAACTATGGCTACACCTTC.

The CDR3 nucleotides read TGTGCCAGCAGCTTAGCGGGTAGCGGGGGGGCAGGCACCGGGGAGCTGTTTTTT. It specifies CASSLAGSGGAGTGELFF. The J gene is TRBJ2-2, the V gene TRBV7-8; 11 bases are shared with TRBD2. Trimming removed 0 bases from V and 4 bases from J; junction bases left unmatched: 7. Germline V gene data show CDR1 as SGHVS and CDR2 as FQNEAQ. This CDR3 comprises 18 residues. The variable domain in full, completed from reference TRBV7-8 and TRBJ2-2, reads GAGVSQSPRYKVAKRGQDVALRCDPISGHVSLFWYQQALGQGPEFLTYFQNEAQLDKSGLPSDRFFAERPEGSVSTLKIQRTQQEDSAVYLCASSLAGSGGAGTGELFFGEGSRLTVL.

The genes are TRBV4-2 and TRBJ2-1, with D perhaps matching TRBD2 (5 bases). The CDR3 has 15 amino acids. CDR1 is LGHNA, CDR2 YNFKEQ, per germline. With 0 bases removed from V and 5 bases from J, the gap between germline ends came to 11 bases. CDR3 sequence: CASSQDGGANNEQFF. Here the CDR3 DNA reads TGTGCCAGCAGCCAAGACGGAGGCGCAAACAATGAGCAGTTCTTC.

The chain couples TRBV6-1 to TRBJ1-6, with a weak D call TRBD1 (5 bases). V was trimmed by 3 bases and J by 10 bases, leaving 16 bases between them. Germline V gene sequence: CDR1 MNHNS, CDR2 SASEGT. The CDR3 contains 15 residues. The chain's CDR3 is CASSDAKGARSPLHF. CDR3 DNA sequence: TGTGCCAGCAGTGACGCGAAAGGGGCGCGGTCACCCCTCCACTTT.

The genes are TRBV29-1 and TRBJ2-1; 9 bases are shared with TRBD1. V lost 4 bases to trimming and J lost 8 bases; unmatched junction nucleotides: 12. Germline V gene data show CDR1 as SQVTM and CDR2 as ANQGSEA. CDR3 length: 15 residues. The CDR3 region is CSVVELDRGIDEQFF. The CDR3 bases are TGCAGCGTTGTAGAACTGGACAGGGGTATTGATGAGCAGTTCTTC.

CDR3 DNA: TGTGCCTGGAGTGTACCCGACAGGGGGACTGAAGCTTTCTTT. Residues: CAWSVPDRGTEAFF. This chain links TRBV30 with TRBJ1-1; 9 bases agree with TRBD1. Unmatched junction bases numbered 4, after V lost 0 bases and J lost 5 bases. Germline lookup yields CDR1 GTSNPN and CDR2 SVGIG (reference sequence). CDR3 length: 14 residues. The full variable domain, completed using reference TRBV30 and TRBJ1-1, is SQTIHQWPATLVQPVGSPLSLECTVEGTSNPNLYWYRQAAGRGLQLLFYSVGIGQISSEVPQNLSASRPQDRQFILSSKKLLLSDSGFYLCAWSVPDRGTEAFFGQGTRLTVV.

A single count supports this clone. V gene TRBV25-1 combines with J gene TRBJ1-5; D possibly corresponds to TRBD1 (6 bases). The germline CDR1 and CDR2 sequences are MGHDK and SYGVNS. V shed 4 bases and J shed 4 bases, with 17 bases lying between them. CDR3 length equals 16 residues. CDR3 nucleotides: TGTGCCAGCAGTGGGGGGGGCAGGCGCGCGAATCAGCCCCAGCATTTT. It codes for CASSGGGRRANQPQHF.

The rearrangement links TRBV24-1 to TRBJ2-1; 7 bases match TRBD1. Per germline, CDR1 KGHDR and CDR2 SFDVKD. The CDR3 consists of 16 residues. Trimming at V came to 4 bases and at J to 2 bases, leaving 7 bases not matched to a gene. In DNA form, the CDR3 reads TGTGCCACCAGTGAACCCCGACAGGGAACCTACAATGAGCAGTTCTTC. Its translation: CATSEPRQGTYNEQFF.

CDR3 bases: TGTGCCAGCAGCCCCAGTGGCCATGCTGAAGCTTTCTTT. It is translated as CASSPSGHAEAFF. V gene TRBV7-9 combines with J gene TRBJ1-1; D is uncertain. The germline V gene has CDR1 SEHNR and CDR2 FQNEAQ (reference sequence). V dropped 5 bases and J dropped 6 bases, with 13 bases sitting between them. The CDR3 sequence is 13 residues long.

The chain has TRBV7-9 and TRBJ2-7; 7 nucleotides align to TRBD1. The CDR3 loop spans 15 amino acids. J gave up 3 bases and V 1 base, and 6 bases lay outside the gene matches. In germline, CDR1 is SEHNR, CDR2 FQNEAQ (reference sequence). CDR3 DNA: TGTGCCAGCAGCTTAGGTTTCCGGGACAGCTACGAGCAGTACTTC. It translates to CASSLGFRDSYEQYF.

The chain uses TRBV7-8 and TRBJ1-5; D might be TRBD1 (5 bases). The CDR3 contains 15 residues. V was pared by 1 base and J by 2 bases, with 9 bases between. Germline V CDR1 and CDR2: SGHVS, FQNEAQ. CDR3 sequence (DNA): TGTGCCAGCAGCTTAGACAGGTTCGGCAATCAGCCCCAGCATTTT. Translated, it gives CASSLDRFGNQPQHF. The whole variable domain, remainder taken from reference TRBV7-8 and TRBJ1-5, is GAGVSQSPRYKVAKRGQDVALRCDPISGHVSLFWYQQALGQGPEFLTYFQNEAQLDKSGLPSDRFFAERPEGSVSTLKIQRTQQEDSAVYLCASSLDRFGNQPQHFGDGTRLSIL.

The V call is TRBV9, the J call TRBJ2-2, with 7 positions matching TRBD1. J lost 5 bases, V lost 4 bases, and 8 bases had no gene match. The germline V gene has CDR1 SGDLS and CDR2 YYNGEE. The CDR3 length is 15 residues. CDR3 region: CASSTRTGGTGELFF. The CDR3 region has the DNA TGTGCCAGCAGCACCCGGACAGGAGGAACCGGGGAGCTGTTTTTT.

The CDR3 DNA is TGTGCCAGCAGTCTTGCGGTGAACACTGAAGCTTTCTTT. Protein product: CASSLAVNTEAFF. This rearrangement joins TRBV6-5 to TRBJ1-1; no clear D gene. The CDR3 is 13 residues long. Between the trimmed V and J ends, which lost 5 bases and 0 bases, there was a span of 7 bases. Germline V gives CDR1 MNHEY, CDR2 SVGAGI.

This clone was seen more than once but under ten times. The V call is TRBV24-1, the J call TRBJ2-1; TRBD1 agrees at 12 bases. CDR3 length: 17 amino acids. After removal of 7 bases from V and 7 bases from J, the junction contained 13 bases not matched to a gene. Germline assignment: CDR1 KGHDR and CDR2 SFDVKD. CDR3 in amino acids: CATRITGTGGVGNEQFF. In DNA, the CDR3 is TGTGCCACCAGGATCACCGGGACAGGGGGCGTTGGAAATGAGCAGTTCTTC.

The CDR3 spells CASSLAAQGYTGELFF. The CDR3 DNA reads TGTGCCAGCAGCTTGGCGGCTCAGGGCTACACCGGGGAGCTGTTTTTT. The V call is TRBV5-6, the J call TRBJ2-2; TRBD1 might be the D (5 bases). V lost 0 bases, J lost 3 bases, and 12 bases lay in between. In germline, CDR1 is SGHDT, CDR2 YYEEEE. CDR3 length: 16 amino acids.

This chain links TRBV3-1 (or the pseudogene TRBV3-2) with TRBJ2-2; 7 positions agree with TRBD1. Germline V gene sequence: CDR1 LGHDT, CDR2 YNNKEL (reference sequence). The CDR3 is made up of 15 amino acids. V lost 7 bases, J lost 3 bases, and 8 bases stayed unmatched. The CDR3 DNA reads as TGTGCCAGCACCCGACAGGGAATGGACACCGGGGAGCTGTTTTTT. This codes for CASTRQGMDTGELFF.

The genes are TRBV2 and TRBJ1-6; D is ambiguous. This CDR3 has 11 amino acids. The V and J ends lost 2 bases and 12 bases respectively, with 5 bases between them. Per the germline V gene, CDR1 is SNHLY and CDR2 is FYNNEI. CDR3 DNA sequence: TGTGCCAGCAGTGAAACCGGACCCCTCCACTTT. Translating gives CASSETGPLHF.

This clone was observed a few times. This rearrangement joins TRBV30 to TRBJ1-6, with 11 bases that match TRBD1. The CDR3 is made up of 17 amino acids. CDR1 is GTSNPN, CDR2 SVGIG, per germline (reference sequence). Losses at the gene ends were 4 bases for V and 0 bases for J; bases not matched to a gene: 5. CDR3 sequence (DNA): TGTGCCTGGACGCGGGGGACAGGGGGCTCCTATAATTCACCCCTCCACTTT. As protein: CAWTRGTGGSYNSPLHF.

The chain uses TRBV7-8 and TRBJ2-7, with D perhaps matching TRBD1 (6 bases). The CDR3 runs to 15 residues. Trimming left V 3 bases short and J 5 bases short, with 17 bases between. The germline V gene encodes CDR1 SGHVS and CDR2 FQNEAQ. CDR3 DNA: TGTGCCAGCAGCTTCGTGGGGGCCATCGCCCACGAGCAGTACTTC. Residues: CASSFVGAIAHEQYF.